This T cell receptor (beta chain) is from a study of T cell responses to AZD1222 COVID-19 vaccine. The V end was cut by 4 bases, the J end by 8 bases, with 14 bases between. This CDR3 spans 13 amino acids. Per the germline V gene, CDR1 is SQVTM and CDR2 is ANQGSEA. Profiling relied on immunoSEQ multiplex PCR, and the TCRdb table lists in-frame clones only, not all of them. The sample yields fewer than 130,000 clones, around 92% seen once. This chain uses TRBV29-1 with TRBJ1-4; perhaps TRBD1 as D (6 bases). The sample consisted of peripheral blood, taken on day 0 of AZD1222 vaccination. This TCR was recovered from an adult in good health. Written as DNA, the CDR3 is TGCAGCGTTGTTCCCACAGGGCGAGAAAAACTGTTTTTT. Translation: CSVVPTGREKLFF. Combining the CDR3 with reference TRBV29-1 and TRBJ1-4 gives the whole variable domain SAVISQKPSRDICQRGTSLTIQCQVDSQVTMMFWYRQQPGQSLTLIATANQGSEATYESGFVIDKFPISRPNLTFSTLTVSNMSPEDSSIYLCSVVPTGREKLFFGSGTQLSVL.